Here is one T cell receptor (beta chain) with its context. Its antigen is as yet unknown. This sample stems from a study of shared clonotypes between healthy human individuals. Study observations and caveats: Represented diversity, genetic and exposure-history alike, was limited by few donors. Around 5.4% of naive CD4 clonotypes were common to a few donors.

Germline lookup yields CDR1 MDHEN and CDR2 SYDVKM. The V and J ends lost 3 bases and 2 bases respectively, with 10 bases between them. This CDR3 has 14 amino acids. Replicate PCRs for sorted subsets used around 200 ng DNA; this equaled 25,000 to 35,000 T cell genomes. Clones were read by immunoSEQ multiplex PCR, and TCRdb kept only the in-frame ones, dropping some. The sample carries more than 1 million clones, 75% to 80% recorded once. The genes are TRBV28 and TRBJ2-5; a possible D gene is TRBD1 (5 bases). The clonotype comes from a man aged 18-30 years in good health. Some clones in this sample may be carry-over from other donors' samples. The sample taken for sequencing was memory CD4+ T cells from PBMCs. The subset here: CD45RA-negative fraction. CDR3 nucleotides: TGTGCCAGCAGTTTTTTACAGGAACAAGAGACCCAGTACTTC. Its protein product is CASSFLQEQETQYF.